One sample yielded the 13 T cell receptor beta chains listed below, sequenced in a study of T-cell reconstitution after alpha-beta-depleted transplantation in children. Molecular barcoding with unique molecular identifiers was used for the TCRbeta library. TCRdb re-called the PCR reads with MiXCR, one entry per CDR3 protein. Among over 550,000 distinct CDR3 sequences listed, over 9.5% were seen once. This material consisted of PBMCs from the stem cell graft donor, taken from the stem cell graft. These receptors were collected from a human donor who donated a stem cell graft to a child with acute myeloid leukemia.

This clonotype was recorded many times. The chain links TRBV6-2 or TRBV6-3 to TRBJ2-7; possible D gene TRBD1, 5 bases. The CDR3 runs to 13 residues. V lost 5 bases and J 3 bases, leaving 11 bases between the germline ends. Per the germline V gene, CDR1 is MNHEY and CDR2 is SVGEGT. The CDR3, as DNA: TGTGCCAGCAGTCCTACCCAGGGCTACGAGCAGTACTTC. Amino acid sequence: CASSPTQGYEQYF.

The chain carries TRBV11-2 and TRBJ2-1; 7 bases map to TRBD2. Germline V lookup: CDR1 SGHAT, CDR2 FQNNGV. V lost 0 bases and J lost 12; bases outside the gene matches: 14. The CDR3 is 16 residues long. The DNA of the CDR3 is TGTGCCAGCAGCTTAGACCTAGCGGAACTCGGCCTAGGGCAGTTCTTC. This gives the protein CASSLDLAELGLGQFF.

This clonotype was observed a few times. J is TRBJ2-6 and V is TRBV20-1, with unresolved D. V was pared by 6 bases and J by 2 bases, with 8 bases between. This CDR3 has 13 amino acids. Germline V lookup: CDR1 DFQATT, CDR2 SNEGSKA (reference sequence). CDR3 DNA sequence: TGCAGTGCCCCCCTCCCTGGGGCCAACGTCCTGACTTTC. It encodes CSAPLPGANVLTF.

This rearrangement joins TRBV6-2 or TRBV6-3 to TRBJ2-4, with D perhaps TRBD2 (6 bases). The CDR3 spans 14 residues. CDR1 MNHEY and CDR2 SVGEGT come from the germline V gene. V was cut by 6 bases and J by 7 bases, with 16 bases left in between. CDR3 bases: TGTGCCAGCAGAGGCGTAGCGGCGATCAACATTCAGTACTTC. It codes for CASRGVAAINIQYF.

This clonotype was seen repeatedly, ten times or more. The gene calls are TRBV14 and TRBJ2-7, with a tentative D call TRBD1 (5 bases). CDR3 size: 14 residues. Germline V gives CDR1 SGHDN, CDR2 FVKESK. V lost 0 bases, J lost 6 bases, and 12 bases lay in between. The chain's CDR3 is CASSQDLGRGEQYF. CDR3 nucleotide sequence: TGTGCCAGCAGCCAAGATTTGGGGCGAGGCGAGCAGTACTTC.

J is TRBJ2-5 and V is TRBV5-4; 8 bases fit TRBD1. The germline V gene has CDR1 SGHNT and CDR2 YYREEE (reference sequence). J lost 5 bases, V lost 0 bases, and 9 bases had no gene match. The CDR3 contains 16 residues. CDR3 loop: CASSLGGGQGVETQYF. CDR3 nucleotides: TGTGCCAGCAGCTTGGGGGGCGGACAGGGAGTCGAGACCCAGTACTTC.

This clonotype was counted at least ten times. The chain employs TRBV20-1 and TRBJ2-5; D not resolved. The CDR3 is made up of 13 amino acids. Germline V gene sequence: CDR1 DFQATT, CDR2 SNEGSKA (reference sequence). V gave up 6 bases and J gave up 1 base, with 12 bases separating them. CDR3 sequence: CSASDLGQETQYF. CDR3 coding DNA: TGCAGTGCGAGTGACCTAGGCCAAGAGACCCAGTACTTC.

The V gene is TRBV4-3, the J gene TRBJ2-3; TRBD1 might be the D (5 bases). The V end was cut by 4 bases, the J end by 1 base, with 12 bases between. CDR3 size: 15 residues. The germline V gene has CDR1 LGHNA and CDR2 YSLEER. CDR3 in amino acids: CASSRQLGGTDTQYF. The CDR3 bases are TGCGCCAGCAGCCGTCAATTAGGGGGCACAGATACGCAGTATTTT.

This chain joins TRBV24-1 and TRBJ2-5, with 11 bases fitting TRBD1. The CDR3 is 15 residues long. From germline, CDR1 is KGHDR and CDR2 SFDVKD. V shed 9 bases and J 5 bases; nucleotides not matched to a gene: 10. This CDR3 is CATSEGTGGKETQYF. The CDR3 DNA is TGTGCCACCTCTGAGGGGACAGGGGGTAAGGAGACCCAGTACTTC.

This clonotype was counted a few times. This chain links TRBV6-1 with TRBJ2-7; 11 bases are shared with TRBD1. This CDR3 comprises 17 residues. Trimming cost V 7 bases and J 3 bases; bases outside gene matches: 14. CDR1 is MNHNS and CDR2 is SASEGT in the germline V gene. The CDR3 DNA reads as TGTGCCAGCACCCTAACCGGACAGGGGGCGGTGCACTACGAGCAGTACTTC. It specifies CASTLTGQGAVHYEQYF.

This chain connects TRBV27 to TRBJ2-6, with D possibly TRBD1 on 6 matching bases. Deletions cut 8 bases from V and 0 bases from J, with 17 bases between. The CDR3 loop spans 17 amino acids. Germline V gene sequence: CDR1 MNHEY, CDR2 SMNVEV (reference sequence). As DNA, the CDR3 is TGTGCCAGCTCTATACGGACAGTTGACTCTGGGGCCAACGTCCTGACTTTC. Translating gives CASSIRTVDSGANVLTF.

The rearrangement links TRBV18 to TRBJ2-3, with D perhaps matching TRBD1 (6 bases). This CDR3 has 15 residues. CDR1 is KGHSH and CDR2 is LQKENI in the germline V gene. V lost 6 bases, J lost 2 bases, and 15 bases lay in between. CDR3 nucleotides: TGTGCCAGCTCCCAAGACAGGCCGCCCACAGATACGCAGTATTTT. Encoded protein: CASSQDRPPTDTQYF.

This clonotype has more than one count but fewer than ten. The CDR3 loop is CASRDRGLSEQYF. DNA of the CDR3: TGTGCCAGCAGGGACAGGGGGCTCAGCGAGCAGTACTTC. V is TRBV27 and J is TRBJ2-7; 11 bases align to TRBD1. CDR3 length equals 13 residues. V was clipped by 6 bases and J by 6 bases; unmatched bases: 4. Germline values: CDR1 MNHEY, CDR2 SMNVEV (reference sequence).